A selection of T cell receptor beta chains follows, all from one sample in a study of tumor and adjacent non-tumor tissue in lung cancer. TCRdb re-analysed the multiplex PCR reads in MiXCR, keeping a single row per CDR3 protein. The table records 78,000 or so distinct CDR3 sequences, around 80% of them present only once. Sequencing was performed on lung tumor tissue. Every receptor here comes from a woman in her forties or fifties with non-small cell lung cancer. Each CDR3 is given with its conserved first and last residue. D genes are given only for firm matches. Clone size is not always given. Where it is, it says once, few, many or a class for expanded clones.

CDR3 length	clone size	D gene	V gene	J gene	CDR3 protein	CDR3 DNA
16	-	-	TRBV6-2/TRBV6-3	TRBJ2-1	CASTRAGPSSYNGQFF	TGTGCCAGCACCCGTGCGGGGCCGAGCTCCTACAATGGGCAGTTCTTC
15	-	-	TRBV2	TRBJ2-2	CASNRSATNTGELFF	TGTGCCAGCAATCGTTCTGCAACGAACACCGGAGAGCTGTTTTTT
14	-	-	TRBV29-1	TRBJ2-1	CSVKQVYSFNELLF	TGCAGCGTTAAACAAGTCTACTCCTTCAATGAGCTGTTATTC
15	once	-	TRBV6-5	TRBJ2-4	CASSIREGARNIQYF	TGTGCCAGCAGTATTCGAGAGGGAGCCAGAAACATTCAGTACTTC
12	-	-	TRBV11-2	TRBJ2-3	CASSHGGYMQYF	TGTGCCAGCAGCCACGGGGGATATATGCAGTATTTT
11	once	-	TRBV7-6	TRBJ2-5	CASSPQETHYF	TGTGCCAGCAGCCCCCAAGAGACCCACTACTTC
15	many	TRBD1	TRBV28	TRBJ2-1	CASSLSNWAGGEQFF	TGTGCCAGCAGTTTATCGAATTGGGCAGGGGGTGAGCAGTTCTTC
13	-	TRBD2	TRBV15	TRBJ2-1	CATSSGRYNEQFF	TGTGCCACCAGTAGCGGGAGGTACAATGAGCAGTTCTTC
14	-	TRBD1	TRBV20-1	TRBJ1-6	CNAGKTGGSSSLHF	TGCAATGCTGGAAAAACAGGGGGTTCTTCATCCCTCCACTTT
14	few	-	TRBV11-2	TRBJ2-5	CASSPRTSQETQYF	TGTGCTAGCAGCCCCCGAACAAGTCAAGAGACCCAGTACTTC
15	-	-	TRBV5-4	TRBJ2-2	CVSSPTLATTGELFF	TGTGTCAGCAGCCCCACACTAGCAACTACCGGGGAGCTGTTTTTT
14	-	TRBD2	TRBV29-1	TRBJ2-1	CSGIAGVEYNGQFF	TGCAGCGGAATAGCGGGAGTGGAGTATAATGGGCAGTTCTTC
13	-	-	TRBV12-3/TRBV12-4	TRBJ1-5	CASAQLSNQPQHF	TGTGCCAGCGCCCAGCTTAGCAATCAGCCTCAGCATTTT
13	-	TRBD2	TRBV20-1	TRBJ2-7	CSVTSVYSYEQYF	TGCAGTGTTACTAGCGTCTACTCCTACGAGCAGTACTTC
17	-	TRBD2	TRBV4-1	TRBJ2-5	CASSRGEGLAGVETHYF	TGCGCCAGCAGCCGAGGGGAAGGACTAGCGGGAGTAGAGACCCACTACTTC
11	-	-	TRBV12-3/TRBV12-4	TRBJ2-2	CANSFPGSCFF	-
15	-	TRBD1	TRBV6-6	TRBJ2-7	CASSHPGQGAYELYF	TGTGCCAGCAGCCATCCGGGACAGGGGGCTTACGAGCTGTACTTC
16	-	-	TRBV4-1	TRBJ1-5	CASSQDSGGTYQPQHF	TGCGCCAGCAGCCAAGATTCGGGGGGGACTTATCAGCCCCAGCATTTT
15	-	-	TRBV12-3/TRBV12-4	TRBJ2-3	CARSLETLSTDTQYF	TGTGCCAGAAGTTTAGAGACATTAAGCACTGATACGCAGTATTTT
18	-	TRBD1	TRBV20-1	TRBJ2-5	CSARDGFTGQGFVETQYF	TGCAGTGCTAGAGATGGTTTTACAGGACAGGGCTTCGTGGAGACCCAGTACTTC
14	once	-	TRBV20-1	TRBJ2-7	CSADTLHGAYEQYF	TGCAGTGCGGATACTCTACATGGAGCCTACGAGCAGTACTTC
15	-	TRBD1	TRBV28	TRBJ1-6	CASNSQRGLDSPLQF	TGTGCCAGCAATTCGCAGAGGGGGCTAGATTCACCCCTCCAGTTT
14	once	TRBD1	TRBV6-2/TRBV6-3	TRBJ1-1	CVNTQDRDDTEAFF	TGTGTCAACACACAGGACAGGGATGACACTGAAGCTTTCTTT
15	-	-	TRBV7-3	TRBJ2-1	CASSLALSSYTEQFF	TGTGCCAGCAGTCTGGCGCTAAGCTCCTACACTGAGCAGTTCTTC
14	-	TRBD1	TRBV6-5	TRBJ2-7	CASKWDSQTYEQYF	TGTGCCAGCAAATGGGACAGTCAGACTTACGAGCAGTACTTC
14	-	TRBD2	TRBV12-3/TRBV12-4	TRBJ2-5	CASSQLAGPETQYF	TGTGCCAGCAGCCAACTAGCGGGACCTGAGACCCAGTACTTC
18	-	TRBD2	TRBV5-6	TRBJ2-2	CARSSRLAGLRNTGELFF	TGTGCCAGGAGCTCCCGACTAGCGGGCTTAAGGAACACCGGGGAGCTGTTTTTT
18	-	-	TRBV15	TRBJ2-3	CATSRDFLLATSTDTQYF	TGTGCCACCAGCAGAGATTTTTTGCTAGCCACTAGCACAGATACGCAGTATTTT
15	-	-	TRBV6-5	TRBJ2-2	CVSRTGTKDIGELSF	TGTGTCAGCAGAACCGGGACCAAAGACATCGGGGAGCTGTCTTTT
15	medium-sized	-	TRBV11-2	TRBJ2-1	CASSLESGQYNEQFF	TGTGCCAGCAGCTTAGAATCGGGACAATACAATGAGCAGTTCTTC
14	-	-	TRBV10-3	TRBJ2-7	CAIGEAQLHLEQYF	TGTGCCATCGGTGAGGCCCAGTTGCACCTTGAGCAGTACTTC
16	-	-	TRBV29-1	TRBJ2-5	CIVKGGTSWVQETQYF	TGCATCGTTAAAGGGGGAACTAGCTGGGTTCAAGAGACCCAGTACTTC
14	-	TRBD2	TRBV11-2	TRBJ2-5	CASSSAGGPETQYF	TGTGCCAGCAGCTCCGCGGGAGGGCCGGAGACCCAATATTTC
17	-	TRBD1	TRBV20-1	TRBJ2-3	CSARDRTGIDDTDTQYF	TGCAGTGCTAGAGATAGGACAGGAATTGATGATACAGATACGCAGTATTTT
14	-	TRBD1	TRBV6-6	TRBJ2-7	CASSQRTGGREQCF	TGTGCCAGCAGCCAGAGGACAGGGGGCCGCGAGCAGTGTTTC
12	-	-	TRBV7-2	TRBJ2-1	CASNFPRNEQFF	TGTGCCAGCAACTTCCCCAGGAATGAGCAGTTCTTC
17	-	-	TRBV4-2	TRBJ1-2	CACSQDSAQWGYYGYTF	TGTGCCTGCAGCCAAGATTCCGCCCAGTGGGGATACTATGGCTACACCTTC
12	-	-	TRBV29-1	TRBJ2-1	CNVEAEAGEQLF	TGCAACGTTGAAGCCGAGGCAGGGGAGCAGCTATTC
16	-	-	TRBV7-8	TRBJ2-3	CASSYRLLGSTDTQYF	TGTGCCAGCAGCTATAGACTATTGGGGAGCACAGATACGCAGTATTTT
15	-	-	TRBV4-3	TRBJ2-3	CARSQDYTGTDMQYF	TGCGCCAGAAGTCAAGATTATACAGGCACAGATATGCAGTATTTT
16	-	-	TRBV20-1	TRBJ2-2	CSGTPIGILGDGKLFF	TGCAGTGGCACCCCGATTGGGATTCTTGGCGACGGGAAGCTGTTTTTT
14	-	-	TRBV29-1	TRBJ2-5	CSVSGKKFRETKYF	TGCAGCGTTTCAGGGAAGAAGTTTCGAGAGACCAAGTACTTC
17	-	TRBD1	TRBV4-1	TRBJ2-1	CASSNSGQGIHYHEQFF	TGCGCCAGCAGCAATTCCGGACAGGGTATACACTACCATGAGCAGTTCTTC
13	-	TRBD2	TRBV12-3/TRBV12-4	TRBJ2-1	CTSSRLAENEQFF	TGTACCAGTAGCCGACTAGCAGAGAATGAGCAGTTCTTC
15	many	-	TRBV19	TRBJ2-6	CASGISITGANVLTF	TGTGCCAGTGGGATTTCAATTACTGGGGCCAACGTCCTGACTTTC
13	-	-	TRBV20-1	TRBJ2-3	CSVRVPGSLKRYF	TGCAGTGTTAGAGTCCCGGGTTCTCTTAAGAGGTATTTT
20	once	-	TRBV6-6	TRBJ2-4	CASSYSVGVLEDLAKNIRYF	TGTGCCAGCAGTTACTCAGTCGGGGTCTTAGAGGATCTAGCCAAAAATATTCGGTACTTC
15	-	-	TRBV28	TRBJ1-6	CASSSHMGLDTPLHF	TGTGCCAGCAGTTCGCACATGGGGCTAGATACACCCCTTCACTTT
14	-	TRBD2	TRBV6-2/TRBV6-3	TRBJ2-7	CTNSYGSGSDEQYF	TGTACCAACAGTTATGGTAGCGGGAGTGACGAGCAGTACTTC
15	-	TRBD1	TRBV20-1	TRBJ2-7	CSARDRPGGWYKQYF	TGCAGTGCTAGAGATCGGCCAGGGGGCTGGTACAAGCAGTACTTC
15	-	-	TRBV20-1	TRBJ2-7	CNARSIERPPCEQYF	TGCAATGCTAGATCAATCGAGCGACCCCCTTGCGAGCAGTACTTC
14	-	-	TRBV6-1	TRBJ1-1	CASSFDRAPFEAYF	TGTGCCAGCAGTTTTGACAGAGCCCCATTTGAAGCTTACTTT
14	-	-	TRBV11-2	TRBJ2-3	CASSSTFPRGTLYF	TGTGCCAGCAGCTCAACGTTCCCTAGGGGGACGCTGTATTTT
15	-	-	TRBV4-1	TRBJ2-7	CTSSQRERGNYEQYF	TGCACCAGCAGCCAAAGGGAAAGAGGGAACTACGAGCAGTACTTC
15	-	-	TRBV6-2/TRBV6-3	TRBJ2-4	CASSHNAEAKNIQYF	TGTGCCAGCAGTCACAACGCGGAGGCCAAAAACATTCAGTACTTC
15	-	TRBD2	TRBV6-1	TRBJ2-1	CTSSDRLAGTVMQFF	TGTACCAGTAGTGATCGACTAGCGGGTACGGTTATGCAGTTCTTC